These T cell receptor beta chains were read from a single sample in a study of blood T cell repertoires in COVID-19. Profiling relied on immunoSEQ multiplex PCR, and the TCRdb table lists in-frame clones only, not all of them. Of just over 300,000 clones listed, 70% to 90% were seen once; the top ten hold 8% to 10%. Sequencing was carried out using PBMCs or T cells enriched from blood (not recorded which). These receptors were obtained from a woman between 40 and 50 years old who had recovered from COVID-19. Both conserved end residues are part of each CDR3. A D gene is named only where the DNA matches it firmly. Part of the rows lack a size; the others show once, few, many or a class for expanded clones.

J gene	CDR3 length	D gene	clone size	V gene	CDR3 DNA	CDR3 protein
TRBJ2-5	17	TRBD2	.	TRBV6-1	TGTGCCAGCAGTGAACCCCCCATTGTGGGGACTAGCGAGACCCAGTACTTC	CASSEPPIVGTSETQYF
TRBJ1-1	13	TRBD1	.	TRBV19	TGTGCCGTGTACAGGGGGCGAGGCGCTGAAGCTTTCTTT	CAVYRGRGAEAFF
TRBJ1-3	14	.	.	TRBV19	TGTGCCAGTAATATAGGAGTCTCTGGAAACACCATATATTTT	CASNIGVSGNTIYF
TRBJ1-6	17	TRBD1	.	TRBV27	TGTGCCAGCAGTTCAAGTCCCGGGACAGGCTATAATTCACCCCTCCACTTT	CASSSSPGTGYNSPLHF
TRBJ1-1	11	.	.	TRBV20-1	TGCAGCCCAGGGGTATACACTGAAGCTTTCTTT	CSPGVYTEAFF
TRBJ1-1	14	.	.	TRBV30	TGTGCCTGGAGGAAGGGGAGGGGGAACACTGAAGCTTTCTTT	CAWRKGRGNTEAFF
TRBJ2-7	16	TRBD2	once	TRBV5-4	TGTGCCAGCAGCTTGGCCACGACTAGCGGCCCTTTAGAGCAGTACTTC	CASSLATTSGPLEQYF
TRBJ2-1	15	TRBD2	few	TRBV27	TGTGCCAGCAGTTACCTAGCGGGACCCTACAATGAGCAGTTCTTC	CASSYLAGPYNEQFF
TRBJ2-1	15	TRBD2	.	TRBV11-3	TGTGCCAGCAGCCCGTCCGGGGGGAGTTACAATGAGCAGTTCTTC	CASSPSGGSYNEQFF
TRBJ2-1	15	TRBD2	few	TRBV4-1	TGCGCCAGCAGCCCCGGACTAGCGGGAGTATCTGAGCAGTTCTTC	CASSPGLAGVSEQFF
TRBJ1-1	13	.	.	TRBV30	TGTGCCTGGAGATCGAACTCCAAAACTGAAGCTTTCTTT	CAWRSNSKTEAFF